This T cell receptor beta chain was found in a study of cytomegalovirus exposure and HLA in healthy donors listed by TCRdb under 2017. With respect to the entire study: An earlier analysis of some 600 of the donors reported 276 Gb of sequence data and 117 million unique TCR beta sequences obtained from approximately 180 million T cells. To predict cytomegalovirus infection status, the study combined high-throughput TCR immunosequencing, statistical association of individual TCRs with disease status, and machine learning. The study aimed to test whether cataloging public T cell receptors could reveal signatures of past pathogen exposure. The T cell repertoires of some 670 subjects were profiled by immunosequencing and related to cytomegalovirus serostatus. An earlier analysis of around 580 of the donors used high-throughput TCR beta sequencing to judge whether each TCR beta V gene segment behaved as functional or pseudogenic. Typing coverage varied by locus: roughly 629-630 donors for A, B, C, DRB1 and DQB1; roughly 560 for DQA1; around 570 for DPA1; fewer than 480 for DPB1. The genetic ancestry cluster associated with self-reported Caucasian donors included over 80% of the approximately 400 genotyped donors. An early release covering some 640 HLA-typed donors comprised 250 to 350 gigabases of sequencing data and around 80 million unique TCR sequences. HLA typing covered class I and class II loci at four-digit resolution. A later analysis re-examined previously published TCR beta repertoires from just over 650 donors and added high-resolution HLA genotyping to investigate patterns of TCR occurrence. On average, 235,054 unique TCR beta nucleotide sequences were sequenced per donor among 398 genotyped donors of the cohort, with roughly 18% of those sequences being non-productive. A handful of DR-DQ haplotypes were handled as single units for association and clustering because linkage in the cohort was strong. Rather than drawing on any new phenotypic data, the later analysis identified candidate immune exposures from TCR beta sequences and the way those sequences occurred across donors. Donor age, sex, ethnicity and CMV serostatus were collected together with the repertoire data. Along with the roughly 700-subject first cohort, a separate validation cohort of about 110 different subjects was used. Every discovery cohort repertoire had been produced on one sequencing platform. Genome-wide SNP genotypes for about 65% of the 666 donors were used in a later genetic analysis, which treated that subset as a discovery cohort. Results and caveats for the whole study, not just this receptor: A further reported finding was that TCR beta sequences accurately predicted the HLA-A and HLA-B alleles for most subjects in the first cohort. In a later analysis, HLA-associated TCR beta chains were found to be more clonally expanded and to have lower generation probabilities than equally common non-associated chains. Correlated functional status among segregating V segments might be attributable to linkage disequilibrium, but an unknown experimental factor could not be ruled out. CMV serostatus was the only immune exposure information available for the cohort. A later genetic analysis associated a missense DCLRE1C variant with V-gene and J-gene trimming of TCR beta chains, and an independent cohort replicated the association. A later analysis found that most CMV-associated TCR beta chains appeared HLA-restricted, with HLA associations seemingly driven largely by CMV exposure. According to a later analysis, TCR association rates differed among HLA loci, with DRB1 alleles showing the most associated TCRs and HLA-C alleles showing the fewest. According to a later analysis, parvovirus B19, influenza, CMV and Epstein-Barr virus appeared linked to several top co-occurrence clusters. The cohort was sequenced for TCR beta chains only, and without alpha or paired-chain data the features that could be detected were limited. In an earlier analysis of 587 of the donors, most TCR beta V segments appeared in productive rearrangements about 90% or about 30% of the time, broadly matching IMGT annotations. Strong co-occurrence of HLA alleles, especially DR and DQ, made assigning TCR associations to individual alleles difficult. Sequencing depth was assumed to be roughly uniform across donors in the presence/absence analyses, though that assumption may not hold. The earlier analysis of around 600 of the donors excluded roughly 16 rarely observed V segments, including chromosome 9 orphons, because counts were too low. Specific HLA alleles were associated with 18,000 or so TCR beta sequences at a false discovery rate of 0.05 in a later analysis. A cluster of highly shared sequence variants was judged likely to represent a technical artifact of the sequencing pipeline. While some public TCRs were present in many individuals, most TCR sequences turned up only very rarely across donors. In vitro tests confirmed that three of the cytomegalovirus-associated TCR beta chains recognize cytomegalovirus antigens. A total of 150 to 200 TCR beta chains were listed by the study as associated with cytomegalovirus. Cytomegalovirus status was reported to be diagnosed by the classifier with high specificity and sensitivity in both the original and validation cohorts. Some IMGT-functional V segments, including TRBV6-2 and TRBV6-3, could not be distinguished by the 87-base-pair reads and were therefore excluded. It was suggested by the authors that the approach could potentially be generalized to other disease states and immunological phenotypes. HLA typing was unavailable for some donors at each locus, so association tests used only the typed subset. Compared with the 666-donor mean, donors in an Asian-associated ancestry cluster had fewer N-insertions in productive TCRs, according to a later genetic analysis.

Regarding this clone: What antigen it recognizes has not been identified. At one end, the junction sequence differs from germline, possibly due to a read error. The identical CDR3 is also encoded by other nucleotide sequences in the sample.

Library construction relied on the immunoSEQ multiplex PCR assay. For the multiplex PCR, a mixture combining 60 forward primers for TCR Vbeta segments and 13 reverse primers for TCR Jbeta segments was used. A multiplex PCR assay on genomic DNA amplified the CDR3 region of rearranged TCR beta genes. The amplified TCR beta libraries were sequenced on the Illumina HiSeq System as 87-base-pair reads. In the paper's pipeline: A later analysis counted approximately 76 million unique TCR beta chains across the 650 to 800 repertoires, and roughly 9.9 million of these chains were shared by at least two donors. A nearest-neighbor algorithm error-corrected the raw reads and collapsed the reads into unique sequences, merging closely related sequences to remove PCR and sequencing errors. CDR3 sequences were aligned to IMGT reference sequences to assign V, D and J gene segments. For a sequence to be retained, a match of at least six nucleotides to both a V gene segment and a J gene segment was required. Rearrangements were called productive when the CDR3 lacked stop codons and stayed in frame with V and J; all others were non-productive. CDR3 was defined according to IMGT convention as the region running from the second conserved V-encoded cysteine to the conserved J-encoded phenylalanine. The earlier analysis of 587 of the donors excluded any sequence lacking an unambiguous match to a single V gene segment. An earlier analysis of around 600 of the donors classified V segments as functional when productive rearrangements were above 56.7% and as segregating when the standard deviation between donors was above 5%. A statistical classification framework was built to diagnose cytomegalovirus status from the catalog of TCR beta chain sequences. A later analysis assigned V and J genes by comparing TCR nucleotide sequences with IMGT/GENE-DB human TR gene sequences. Using the TCRdist pipeline, a later analysis assigned CDR3 sequences along with most-parsimonious VDJ recombination scenarios. In a later analysis, each TCR beta chain was defined by its CDR3 amino acid sequence together with its V-gene family, and reads without a unique V-gene family were excluded. A later analysis removed several hundred highly shared, low-generation-probability nucleotide sequences to deal with suspected cross-contamination and a sequencing artifact. For each public chain, a later analysis derived a clonal expansion index from normalized ranks of inferred template counts within each repertoire. Generation probabilities in a later analysis came from a VDJ recombination model fitted to out-of-frame rearrangements, and those results were checked against IGoR. In a later analysis, TCR-TCR, TCR-HLA and TCR-CMV co-occurrence was scored with hypergeometric tests, and a repertoire-size bias correction was applied to TCR pairs. False discovery rates were estimated in a later analysis by permuting HLA or CMV assignments 20 times. In a later analysis, co-occurring TCRs were grouped with DBSCAN, and TCRdist sequence similarity was added when clustering was performed within HLA-allele-positive subsets. Repertoires with fewer than 30,000 or more than 120,000 public chains were left out of co-occurrence clustering, as were five repertoires with anomalous nucleotide sharing. Entries here come from immuneACCESS through TCRdb and include only in-frame sequences with V and J called. Some clones fail to appear in such tables; in the studies checked, an unresolved V gene covers under half of the shortfall, and the cause of the remainder is unknown. V, J and clone size were drawn from that table, and D and trimming were deduced from the DNA. The sample records roughly 79,000 clones, approximately 81% of which are singletons. Under 7.5% of the sample goes to the ten largest clones.

The cohort consisted of 666 healthy bone marrow donors. Cohort members were all nominally healthy when sampled, although unrecorded immune exposures were likely present. The donor was CMV seropositive and was included in the group of 250 to 300 seropositive cohort members. A peripheral blood sample was provided by each donor, and peripheral blood mononuclear cells were used for TCR beta sequencing. The Qiagen DNeasy Blood Extraction Kit was used to extract genomic DNA from the blood cell samples. The germline V gene yields SGHRS for CDR1 and YFSETQ for CDR2. The CDR3 contains 15 residues, cysteine and phenylalanine counted. The CDR3 DNA has 45 bases and is translated from base 1.

The chain is made from TRBV5-1 and TRBJ1-1; TRBD1 is perhaps the D gene, given 6 matching bases. The source is a woman in her forties or fifties in good health and CMV-seropositive. Sequencing was done on a sample of PBMCs. The nucleotide sequence is TGCGCCAGCAGCCCGAGGGGGGGCATGAACACTGAAGCTTTCTTC. This is translated as CASSPRGGMNTEAFF.